This entry concerns a single TCR beta chain. Repertoires were generated with immunoSEQ multiplex PCR, while TCRdb's copy carries only in-frame clones and drops some. The sample includes roughly 91,000 clones, approximately 81% of them seen just once. This sample is drawn from a study of PD-L1 blockade in urothelial cancer. Study overall: Patients commenced atezolizumab at some point between 2014 and 2015, and it was given at 1,200 mg intravenously every 3 weeks. Blood yielded a median of roughly 140,000 T cells per sample. Blood drawn 3 weeks (second dose) and 6 weeks after treatment start was analyzed.

The V gene's germline CDR1 is SGDLS and CDR2 YYNGEE. Trimming cost V 0 bases and J 5 bases; bases outside gene matches: 9. This CDR3 has 16 residues. Time point indicated: pretreatment peripheral blood. Sample numbers ranged from 1 to 8 per patient, encompassing pretreatment and on-treatment collections. The chain is built from TRBV9 and TRBJ2-5; 8 bases map to TRBD1. The sample consisted of PBMCs, taken around atezolizumab (anti-PD-L1) treatment. The origin of this receptor is a man aged 55 to 70 with urothelial cancer. DNA of the CDR3: TGTGCCAGCAGCGTAGCAGGGGCAGGGGGCCAGGAGACCCAGTACTTC. Its protein is CASSVAGAGGQETQYF.